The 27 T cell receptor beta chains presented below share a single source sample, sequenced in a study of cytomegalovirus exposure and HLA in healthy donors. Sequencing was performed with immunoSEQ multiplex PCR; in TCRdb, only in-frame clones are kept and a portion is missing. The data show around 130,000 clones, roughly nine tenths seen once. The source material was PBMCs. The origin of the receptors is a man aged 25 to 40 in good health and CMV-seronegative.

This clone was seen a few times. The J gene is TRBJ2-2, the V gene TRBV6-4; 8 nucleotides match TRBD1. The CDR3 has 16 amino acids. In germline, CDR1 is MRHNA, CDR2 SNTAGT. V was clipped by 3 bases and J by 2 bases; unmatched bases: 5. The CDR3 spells CASSEGQGTNTGELFF. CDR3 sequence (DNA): TGTGCCAGCAGTGAAGGACAGGGCACCAACACCGGGGAGCTGTTTTTT.

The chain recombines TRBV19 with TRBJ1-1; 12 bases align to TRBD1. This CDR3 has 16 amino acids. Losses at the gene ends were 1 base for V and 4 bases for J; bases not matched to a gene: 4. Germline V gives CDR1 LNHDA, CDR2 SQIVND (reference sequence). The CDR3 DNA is TGTGCCAGTAGTATAGGAGGGACAGGGGGCTTCACTGAAGCTTTCTTT. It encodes CASSIGGTGGFTEAFF. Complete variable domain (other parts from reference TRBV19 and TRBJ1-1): DGGITQSPKYLFRKEGQNVTLSCEQNLNHDAMYWYRQDPGQGLRLIYYSQIVNDFQKGDIAEGYSVSREKKESFPLTVTSAQKNPTAFYLCASSIGGTGGFTEAFFGQGTRLTVV.

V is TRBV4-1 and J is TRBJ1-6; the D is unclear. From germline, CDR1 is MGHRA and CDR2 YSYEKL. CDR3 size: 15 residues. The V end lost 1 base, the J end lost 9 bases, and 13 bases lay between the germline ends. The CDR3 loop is CASSQVSGYGSPLHF. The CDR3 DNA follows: TGCGCCAGCAGCCAAGTGTCCGGGTATGGTTCACCCCTCCACTTT.

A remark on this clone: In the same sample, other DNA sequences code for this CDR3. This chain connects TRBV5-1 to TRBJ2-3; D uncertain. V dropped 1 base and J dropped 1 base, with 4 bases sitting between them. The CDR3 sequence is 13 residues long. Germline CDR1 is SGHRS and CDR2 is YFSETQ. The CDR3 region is CASSLSGTDTQYF. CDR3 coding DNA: TGCGCCAGCAGCTTGAGCGGCACAGATACGCAGTATTTT.

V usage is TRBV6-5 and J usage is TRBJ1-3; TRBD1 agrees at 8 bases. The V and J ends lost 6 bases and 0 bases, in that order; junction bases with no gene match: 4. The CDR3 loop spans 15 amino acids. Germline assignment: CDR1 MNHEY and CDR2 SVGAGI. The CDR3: CASRGQALSGNTIYF. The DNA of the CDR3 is TGTGCCAGCAGGGGACAGGCACTCTCTGGAAACACCATATATTTT.

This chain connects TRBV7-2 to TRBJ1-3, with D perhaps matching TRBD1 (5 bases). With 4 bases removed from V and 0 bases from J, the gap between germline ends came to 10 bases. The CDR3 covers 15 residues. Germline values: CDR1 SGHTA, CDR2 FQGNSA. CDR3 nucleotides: TGTGCCAGCAGCTCATACCAGGGCTCTGGAAACACCATATATTTT. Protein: CASSSYQGSGNTIYF.

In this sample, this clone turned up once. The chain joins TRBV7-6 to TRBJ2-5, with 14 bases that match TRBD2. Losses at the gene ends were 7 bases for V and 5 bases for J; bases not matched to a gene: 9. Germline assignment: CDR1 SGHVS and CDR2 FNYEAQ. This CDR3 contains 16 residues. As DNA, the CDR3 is TGTGCCAGCACCCCGGGACTAGCGGGGGCTGGTGAGACCCAGTACTTC. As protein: CASTPGLAGAGETQYF.

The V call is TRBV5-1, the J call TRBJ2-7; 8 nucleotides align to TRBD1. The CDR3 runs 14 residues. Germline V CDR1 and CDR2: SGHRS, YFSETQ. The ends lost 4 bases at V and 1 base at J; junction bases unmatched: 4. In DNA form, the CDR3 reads TGCGCCAGCAGCCCCGGGACAGGTTCCTACGAGCAGTACTTC. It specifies CASSPGTGSYEQYF.

DNA for the CDR3: TGCGCCAGCAGCCAAGATTTGGGACAGGGGATCTCCTACGAGCAGTACTTC. Protein product: CASSQDLGQGISYEQYF. The V gene is TRBV4-1, the J gene TRBJ2-7, with 10 bases fitting TRBD1. Germline CDR1 reads MGHRA; CDR2 reads YSYEKL. There are 17 residues in the CDR3. The trim removed 0 bases at V and 0 bases at J, leaving 5 bases unmatched.

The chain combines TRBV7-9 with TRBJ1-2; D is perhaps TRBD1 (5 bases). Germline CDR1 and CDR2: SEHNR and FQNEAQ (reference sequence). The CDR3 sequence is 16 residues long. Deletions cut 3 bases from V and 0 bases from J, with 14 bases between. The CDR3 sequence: CASSFSKKGTNYGYTF. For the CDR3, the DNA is TGTGCCAGCAGCTTTAGTAAAAAGGGGACTAACTATGGCTACACCTTC.

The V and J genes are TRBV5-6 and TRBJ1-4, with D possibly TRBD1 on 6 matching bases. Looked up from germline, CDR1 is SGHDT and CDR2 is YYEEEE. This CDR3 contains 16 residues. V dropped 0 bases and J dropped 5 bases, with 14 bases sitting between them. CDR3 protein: CASSLALGGRNEKLFF. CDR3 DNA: TGTGCCAGCAGCTTGGCCTTAGGGGGTAGGAATGAAAAACTGTTTTTT. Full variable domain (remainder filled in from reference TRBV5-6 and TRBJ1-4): DAGVTQSPTHLIKTRGQQVTLRCSPKSGHDTVSWYQQALGQGPQFIFQYYEEEERQRGNFPDRFSGHQFPNYSSELNVNALLLGDSALYLCASSLALGGRNEKLFFGSGTQLSVL.

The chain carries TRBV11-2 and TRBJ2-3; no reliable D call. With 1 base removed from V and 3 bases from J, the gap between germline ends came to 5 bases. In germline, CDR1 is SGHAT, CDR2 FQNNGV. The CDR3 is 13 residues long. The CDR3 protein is CASSLGSTDTQYF. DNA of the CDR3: TGTGCCAGCAGCTTAGGTTCAACAGATACGCAGTATTTT.

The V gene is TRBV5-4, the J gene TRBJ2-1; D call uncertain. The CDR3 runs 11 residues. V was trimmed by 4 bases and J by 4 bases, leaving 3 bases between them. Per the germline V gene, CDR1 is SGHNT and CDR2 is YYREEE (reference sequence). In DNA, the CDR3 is TGTGCCAGCAGCGAGTACAATGAGCAGTTCTTC. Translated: CASSEYNEQFF.

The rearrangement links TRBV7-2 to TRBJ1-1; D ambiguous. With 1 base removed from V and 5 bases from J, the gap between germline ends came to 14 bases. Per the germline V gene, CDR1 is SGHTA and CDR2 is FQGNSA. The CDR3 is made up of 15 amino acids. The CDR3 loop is CASSLGPGRWTEAFF. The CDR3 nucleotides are TGTGCCAGCAGCTTAGGCCCGGGTAGATGGACTGAAGCTTTCTTT.

This chain's CDR3 is CASSTGITSSTDTQYF. DNA of the CDR3: TGTGCCAGCAGCACCGGTATTACCTCTAGCACAGATACGCAGTATTTT. The chain uses TRBV28 and TRBJ2-3; D not certain. V lost 6 bases and J 0 bases, leaving 16 bases between the germline ends. Germline loops: CDR1 MDHEN, CDR2 SYDVKM. This CDR3 has 16 amino acids.

The CDR3 loop is CASSLGNWDLDNQPQHF. Here the CDR3 DNA reads TGTGCCAGCAGCTTGGGAAATTGGGACTTAGACAATCAGCCCCAGCATTTT. The chain recombines TRBV7-9 with TRBJ1-5, with a tentative D call TRBD1 (5 bases). Trimming took 3 bases from V and 3 from J, leaving 18 bases between them. In germline, CDR1 is SEHNR, CDR2 FQNEAQ (reference sequence). This CDR3 is built from 17 residues.

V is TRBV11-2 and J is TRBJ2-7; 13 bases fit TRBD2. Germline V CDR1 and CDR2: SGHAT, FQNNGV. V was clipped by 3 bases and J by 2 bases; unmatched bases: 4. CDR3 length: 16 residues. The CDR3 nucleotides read TGTGCCAGCAGCTTCGGGACTAGCGGGGCGACCTACGAGCAGTACTTC. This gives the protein CASSFGTSGATYEQYF.

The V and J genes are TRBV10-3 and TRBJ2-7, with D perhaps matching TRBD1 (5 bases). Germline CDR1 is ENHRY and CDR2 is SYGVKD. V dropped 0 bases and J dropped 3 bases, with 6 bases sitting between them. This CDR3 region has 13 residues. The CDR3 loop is CAISESDSYEQYF. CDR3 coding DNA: TGTGCCATCAGTGAGTCCGACAGCTACGAGCAGTACTTC.

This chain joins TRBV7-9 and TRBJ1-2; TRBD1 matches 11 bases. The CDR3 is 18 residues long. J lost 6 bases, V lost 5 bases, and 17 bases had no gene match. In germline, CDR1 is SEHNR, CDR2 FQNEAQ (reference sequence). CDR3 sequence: CASSPRTGTGGWGHGYTF. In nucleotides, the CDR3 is TGTGCCAGCAGCCCGAGAACCGGGACAGGGGGTTGGGGGCATGGCTACACCTTC.

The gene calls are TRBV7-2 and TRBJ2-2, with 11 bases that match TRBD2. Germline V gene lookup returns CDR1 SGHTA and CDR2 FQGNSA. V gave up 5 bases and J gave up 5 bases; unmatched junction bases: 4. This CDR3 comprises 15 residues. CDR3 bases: TGTGCCAGCAGCGCTAGCGGGGGGCGGACCGGGGAGCTGTTTTTT. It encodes CASSASGGRTGELFF. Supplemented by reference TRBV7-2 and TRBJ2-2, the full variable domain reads GAGVSQSPSNKVTEKGKDVELRCDPISGHTALYWYRQSLGQGLEFLIYFQGNSAPDKSGLPSDRFSAERTGGSVSTLTIQRTQQEDSAVYLCASSASGGRTGELFFGEGSRLTVL.

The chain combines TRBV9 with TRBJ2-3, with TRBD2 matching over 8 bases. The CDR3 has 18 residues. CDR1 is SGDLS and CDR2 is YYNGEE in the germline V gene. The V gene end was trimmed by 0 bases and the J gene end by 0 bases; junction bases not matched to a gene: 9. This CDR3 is CASSVEGGGGPSTDTQYF. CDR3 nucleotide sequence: TGTGCCAGCAGCGTAGAAGGAGGCGGGGGGCCCAGCACAGATACGCAGTATTTT.

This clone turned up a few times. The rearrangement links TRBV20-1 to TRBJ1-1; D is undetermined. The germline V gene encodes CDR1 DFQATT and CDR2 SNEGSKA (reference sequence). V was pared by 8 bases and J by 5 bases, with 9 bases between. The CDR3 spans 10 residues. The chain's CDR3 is CSPGGTEAFF. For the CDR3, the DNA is TGCAGTCCAGGAGGGACTGAAGCTTTCTTT.

The CDR3 sequence: CASSPRATVVNTEAFF. DNA for the CDR3: TGTGCCAGCAGCCCCAGAGCCACAGTAGTGAACACTGAAGCTTTCTTT. The rearrangement joins TRBV13 to TRBJ1-1, with D hard to call. V was shortened by 5 bases and J by 0 bases, with 16 bases between the two germline ends. The germline V gene encodes CDR1 PRHDT and CDR2 FYEKMQ (reference sequence). CDR3 length: 16 amino acids.

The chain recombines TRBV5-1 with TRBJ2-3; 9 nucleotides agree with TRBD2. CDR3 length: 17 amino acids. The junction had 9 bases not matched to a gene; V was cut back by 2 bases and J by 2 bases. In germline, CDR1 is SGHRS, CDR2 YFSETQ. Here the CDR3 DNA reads TGCGCCAGCAGCTTAAGGGCTAGCGGGGCGGTCACAGATACGCAGTATTTT. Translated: CASSLRASGAVTDTQYF.

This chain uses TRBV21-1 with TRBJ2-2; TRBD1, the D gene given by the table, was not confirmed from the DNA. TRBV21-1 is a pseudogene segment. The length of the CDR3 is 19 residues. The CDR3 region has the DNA TGTGCCAGCAGCAAAGCCCGAGACAGGGGGCTTACAATGACCGGGGAGCTGTTTTTT. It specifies CASSKARDRGLTMTGELFF.

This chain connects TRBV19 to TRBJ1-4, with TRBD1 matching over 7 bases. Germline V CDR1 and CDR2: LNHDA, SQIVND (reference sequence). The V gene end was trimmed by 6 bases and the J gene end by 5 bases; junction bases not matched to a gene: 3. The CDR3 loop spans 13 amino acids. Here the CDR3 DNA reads TGTGCCAGTAGGCCGGGACAGAATGAAAAACTGTTTTTT. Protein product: CASRPGQNEKLFF.

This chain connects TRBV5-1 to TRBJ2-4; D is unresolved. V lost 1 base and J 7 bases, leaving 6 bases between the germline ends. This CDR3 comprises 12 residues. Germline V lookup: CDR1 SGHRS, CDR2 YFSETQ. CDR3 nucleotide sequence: TGCGCCAGCAGCTTGCCAGGCAACATTCAGTACTTC. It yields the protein CASSLPGNIQYF.